A single sample gave rise to the 20 T cell receptor beta chains below, sequenced in a study of shared clonotypes between healthy human individuals. Sequencing used immunoSEQ multiplex PCR; TCRdb keeps in-frame clones, though not all of them. The table records roughly 2.2 million clones, around 90% of them present only once. Sequencing input: naive CD4+ T cells from PBMCs. The subset: CD45RA+ positively selected. Receptor source: a man aged 18 to 29 in good health. Some clones in this sample may be carry-over from other donors' samples.

This chain links TRBV15 with TRBJ2-7; D possibly corresponds to TRBD1 (5 bases). Trimming removed 6 bases from V and 4 bases from J, with 13 bases in between. Germline CDR1 and CDR2: LNHNV and YYDKDF (reference sequence). This CDR3 is 13 amino acids long. The CDR3 DNA reads as TGTGCCACCAGAGGCACAGGAGCATACGAGCAGTACTTC. Amino acids: CATRGTGAYEQYF.

The chain joins TRBV9 to TRBJ2-7; D is unresolved. Germline CDR1 SGDLS, CDR2 YYNGEE. The V and J ends lost 0 bases and 2 bases respectively, with 12 bases between them. The CDR3 has 15 residues. CDR3 coding DNA: TGTGCCAGCAGCGTAGGTCCAACTAACACCTACGAGCAGTACTTC. Protein product: CASSVGPTNTYEQYF.

The chain uses TRBV11-1 and TRBJ1-1; 10 bases fit TRBD1. This CDR3 contains 16 residues. CDR1 and CDR2 (germline): SGHAT, FQDESV (reference sequence). V was clipped by 5 bases and J by 0 bases; unmatched bases: 6. CDR3 coding DNA: TGTGCCAGCAGCGGCCGGGACAGGGGCTTGAACACTGAAGCTTTCTTT. It encodes CASSGRDRGLNTEAFF. Based on the CDR3 plus reference TRBV11-1 and TRBJ1-1, the full variable domain is EAEVAQSPRYKITEKSQAVAFWCDPISGHATLYWYRQILGQGPELLVQFQDESVVDDSQLPKDRFSAERLKGVDSTLKIQPAELGDSAMYLCASSGRDRGLNTEAFFGQGTRLTVV.

V is TRBV6-1 and J is TRBJ2-5; TRBD1 might be the D (6 bases). The V gene lost 4 bases and the J gene lost 3 bases, with 18 bases spanning the gap. CDR3 size: 16 residues. CDR1 and CDR2 (germline): MNHNS, SASEGT. The CDR3 reads CASSAPVPGQKETQYF. The CDR3 nucleotides read TGTGCCAGCAGTGCACCAGTACCGGGACAAAAAGAGACCCAGTACTTC.

This chain links TRBV18 with TRBJ2-3, with D perhaps matching TRBD2 (5 bases). Per germline, CDR1 KGHSH and CDR2 LQKENI. The CDR3 is 15 residues long. V lost 3 bases to trimming and J lost 6 bases, with 16 bases between them. The CDR3 region is CASSPLAGAIDTQYF. CDR3 DNA sequence: TGTGCCAGCTCACCTCTCGCGGGCGCCATCGATACGCAGTATTTT.

For the CDR3, the DNA is TGTGCCAGCAGCGCCGCCGGGGGGGATCGTGAAGCTTTCTTT. Encoded protein: CASSAAGGDREAFF. The chain combines TRBV7-2 with TRBJ1-1; D might be TRBD1 (5 bases). The CDR3 has 14 residues. Trimming removed 5 bases at V and 7 bases at J, with 17 bases between. The germline gives CDR1 SGHTA, CDR2 FQGNSA.

The chain recombines TRBV28 with TRBJ2-5; D is perhaps TRBD2 (5 bases). CDR1 is MDHEN, CDR2 SYDVKM, per germline. Trimming stripped 5 bases from V and 2 bases from J, with 15 bases between. This CDR3 comprises 15 residues. This CDR3 reads CASSPPPGRQETQYF. CDR3 sequence (DNA): TGTGCCAGCAGTCCCCCCCCGGGAAGGCAAGAGACCCAGTACTTC.

The gene calls are TRBV6-6 and TRBJ2-2, with 9 bases matching TRBD1. The CDR3 has 16 amino acids. J gave up 10 bases and V 6 bases, and 15 bases lay outside the gene matches. The germline gives CDR1 MNHNY, CDR2 SVGAGI (reference sequence). Here the CDR3 reads CASSPLSRTGEAELFF. DNA for the CDR3: TGTGCCAGCAGCCCTCTCTCCCGGACAGGGGAGGCGGAGCTGTTTTTT.

CDR3 coding DNA: TGCGCCAGTCAACGTTCCGGGACAGGTCCCTATGGCTACACCTTC. This sequence encodes CASQRSGTGPYGYTF. The chain has TRBV5-1 and TRBJ1-2; TRBD1 agrees at 8 bases. Losses at the gene ends were 8 bases for V and 4 bases for J; bases not matched to a gene: 13. This CDR3 is 15 amino acids long. Germline assignment: CDR1 SGHRS and CDR2 YFSETQ.

The chain joins TRBV5-1 to TRBJ1-2; perhaps TRBD1 as D (5 bases). CDR3 size: 15 residues. The V gene's germline CDR1 is SGHRS and CDR2 YFSETQ. V lost 6 bases and J 7 bases, leaving 22 bases between the germline ends. As DNA, the CDR3 is TGCGCCAGCACCCCGTGGGGCAGGACGGATAGTGGCTACACCTTC. It specifies CASTPWGRTDSGYTF.

The rearrangement uses TRBV5-1 and TRBJ2-1, with D possibly called TRBD1 or TRBD2 (6 bases each). CDR3 size: 15 residues. Germline V CDR1 and CDR2: SGHRS, YFSETQ. Trimming removed 4 bases at V and 6 bases at J, with 17 bases between. The CDR3 sequence is CASSHTRGGLNEQFF. In nucleotides, the CDR3 is TGCGCCAGCAGCCATACTAGAGGGGGACTCAATGAGCAGTTCTTC. The full variable domain, completed using reference TRBV5-1 and TRBJ2-1, is KAGVTQTPRYLIKTRGQQVTLSCSPISGHRSVSWYQQTPGQGLQFLFEYFSETQRNKGNFPGRFSGRQFSNSRSEMNVSTLELGDSALYLCASSHTRGGLNEQFFGPGTRLTVL.

The chain combines TRBV29-1 with TRBJ1-2; D is undetermined. Trimming cost V 7 bases and J 4 bases, with 16 bases left between them. This CDR3 has 13 amino acids. Germline V gene lookup returns CDR1 SQVTM and CDR2 ANQGSEA. The CDR3 coding sequence is TGCAGCGCCGGTAGTTGGCGCGGCTATGGCTACACCTTC. Residues: CSAGSWRGYGYTF.

The V gene is TRBV19, the J gene TRBJ1-2; tentatively, D is TRBD1 (5 bases). Germline V gene lookup returns CDR1 LNHDA and CDR2 SQIVND (reference sequence). The CDR3 loop spans 13 amino acids. V lost 7 bases and J lost 10, with 19 bases in between. CDR3 nucleotide sequence: TGTGCCAGTACCCCTGGGGCAGCAACAATCTACACCTTC. This codes for CASTPGAATIYTF. The full variable domain, rest sourced from reference TRBV19 and TRBJ1-2, is DGGITQSPKYLFRKEGQNVTLSCEQNLNHDAMYWYRQDPGQGLRLIYYSQIVNDFQKGDIAEGYSVSREKKESFPLTVTSAQKNPTAFYLCASTPGAATIYTFGSGTRLTVV.

This chain joins TRBV19 and TRBJ2-2; 8 bases are shared with TRBD1. The CDR3 is 13 amino acids. V lost 7 bases and J lost 8; bases outside the gene matches: 6. Germline CDR1 is LNHDA and CDR2 is SQIVND (reference sequence). CDR3 sequence: CASKTGDWGELFF. CDR3 sequence (DNA): TGTGCCAGTAAGACAGGGGACTGGGGGGAGCTGTTTTTT.

Worth noting for this clone: Other DNA sequences in the same sample also yield this CDR3. The chain employs TRBV15 and TRBJ2-7; no clear D gene. The CDR3 has 13 residues. Germline lookup yields CDR1 LNHNV and CDR2 YYDKDF (reference sequence). The V gene lost 0 bases and the J gene lost 4 bases, with 7 bases spanning the gap. The CDR3 region is CATSRDPKYEQYF. CDR3 DNA: TGTGCCACCAGCAGAGATCCAAAATACGAGCAGTACTTC.

The genes are TRBV4-1 and TRBJ1-5; D is perhaps TRBD1 (5 bases). With 2 bases removed from V and 6 bases from J, the gap between germline ends came to 11 bases. The CDR3 spans 14 residues. Germline loops: CDR1 MGHRA, CDR2 YSYEKL. The CDR3 DNA reads TGCGCCAGCAGCCAACAGGGATTGGGTCAGCCCCAGCATTTT. Translating it yields CASSQQGLGQPQHF.

This clone was observed once. The chain joins TRBV19 to TRBJ2-6; 7 nucleotides align to TRBD2. CDR1 and CDR2 (germline): LNHDA, SQIVND (reference sequence). The CDR3 sequence is 16 residues long. V was pared by 1 base and J by 2 bases, with 2 bases of the junction left unmatched. Written as DNA, the CDR3 is TGTGCCAGTAGTATAGGGGGGAGGGCTGGGGCCAACGTCCTGACTTTC. Protein sequence: CASSIGGRAGANVLTF.

In regard to this clone: The same CDR3 is also encoded by other DNA sequences in this sample. The chain combines TRBV5-1 with TRBJ2-6; D call uncertain. Germline CDR1 reads SGHRS; CDR2 reads YFSETQ. With 2 bases removed from V and 2 bases from J, the gap between germline ends came to 2 bases. The CDR3 sequence is 13 residues long. CDR3 sequence: CASSLTGANVLTF. CDR3 sequence (DNA): TGCGCCAGCAGCTTAACTGGGGCCAACGTCCTGACTTTC.

This chain connects TRBV27 to TRBJ2-7, with D possibly called TRBD1 or TRBD2 (5 bases each). Germline V gives CDR1 MNHEY, CDR2 SMNVEV (reference sequence). The CDR3 consists of 15 residues. The germline V and J ends were trimmed by 6 bases and 4 bases, with 19 bases remaining between them. This chain's CDR3 is CASRFPPGASYEQYF. In DNA form, the CDR3 reads TGTGCCAGCAGATTCCCCCCCGGGGCATCATACGAGCAGTACTTC.

The chain uses TRBV5-3 and TRBJ2-3; no firm D call. TRBV5-3 is noted as an ORF with a role that remains uncertain. Trimming pared 0 bases from V and 6 bases from J, leaving 17 bases between. CDR3 size: 16 residues. Here the CDR3 DNA reads TGTGCCAGAAGCTTGGGGGCCCCCATTTTCAGGGATACGCAGTATTTT. It encodes CARSLGAPIFRDTQYF.